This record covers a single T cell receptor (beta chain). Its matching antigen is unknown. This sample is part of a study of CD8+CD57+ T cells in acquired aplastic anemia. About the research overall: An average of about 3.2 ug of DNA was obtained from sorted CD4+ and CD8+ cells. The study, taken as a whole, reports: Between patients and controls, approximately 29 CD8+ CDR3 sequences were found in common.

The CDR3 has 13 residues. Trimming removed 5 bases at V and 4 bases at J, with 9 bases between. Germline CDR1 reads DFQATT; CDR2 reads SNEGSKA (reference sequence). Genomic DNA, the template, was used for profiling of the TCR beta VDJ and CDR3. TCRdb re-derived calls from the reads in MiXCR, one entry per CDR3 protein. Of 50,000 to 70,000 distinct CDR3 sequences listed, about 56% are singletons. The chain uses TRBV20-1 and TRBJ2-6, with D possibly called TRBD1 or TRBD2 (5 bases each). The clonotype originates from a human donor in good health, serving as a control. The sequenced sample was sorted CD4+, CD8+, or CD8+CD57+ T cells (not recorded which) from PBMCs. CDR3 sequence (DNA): TGCAGTGCTGAGGGGAAAGGGGCCAACGTCCTGACTTTC. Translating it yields CSAEGKGANVLTF.